This T cell receptor (beta chain) emerged from a study of blood T cell repertoires in COVID-19. As for the study in general: Acute-phase and convalescent COVID-19 samples originated in the United States, Italy and Spain.

The V gene's germline CDR1 is SGHRS and CDR2 YFSETQ. V shed 4 bases, J shed 2 bases, and the junction held 5 bases outside the gene matches. The CDR3 length is 14 residues. This clone has more than one count but fewer than ten. The sample carries other DNA sequences with the same CDR3. Here immunoSEQ multiplex PCR was the method, and the copy in TCRdb shows in-frame clones only, minus some. The sample contains 150,000 to 200,000 clones, approximately 82% of which appear only once. Source material: peripheral blood. The chain employs TRBV5-1 and TRBJ2-7; 8 nucleotides align to TRBD1. The receptor comes from an older woman who had recovered from COVID-19. The CDR3 nucleotides are TGCGCCAGCAGCACGCCGGGACAGGCCTACGAGCAGTACTTC. As protein: CASSTPGQAYEQYF. Together with reference TRBV5-1 and TRBJ2-7, the CDR3 gives the full variable domain: KAGVTQTPRYLIKTRGQQVTLSCSPISGHRSVSWYQQTPGQGLQFLFEYFSETQRNKGNFPGRFSGRQFSNSRSEMNVSTLELGDSALYLCASSTPGQAYEQYFGPGTRLTVT.